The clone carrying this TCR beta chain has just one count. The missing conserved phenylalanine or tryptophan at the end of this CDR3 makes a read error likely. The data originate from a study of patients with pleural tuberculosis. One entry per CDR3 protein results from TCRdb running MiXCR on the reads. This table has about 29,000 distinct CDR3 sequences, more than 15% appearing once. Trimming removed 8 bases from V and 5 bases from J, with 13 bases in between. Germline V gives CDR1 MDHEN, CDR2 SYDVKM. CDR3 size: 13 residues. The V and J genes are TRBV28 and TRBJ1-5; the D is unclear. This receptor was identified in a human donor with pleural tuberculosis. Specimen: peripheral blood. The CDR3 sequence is CASLGPGDQPQHL. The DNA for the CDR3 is TGTGCCAGCCTTGGACCAGGCGATCAGCCCCAGCATCTT.